The next 30 T cell receptor beta chains were all read from a single sample in a study of human T cells and chemical hapten exposure. Time point described: patch test 1, 2 weeks after DPC sensitization. The treatment is: therapeutic diphenylcyclopropenone sensitization with weekly scalp DPC. TCRdb itself ran the RACE reads through MiXCR, one entry per CDR3 protein. The sample contains 85,000 or so distinct CDR3 sequences, around 10% of which appear only once. Sequenced material: whole blood, taken in connection with sensitization to the hapten diphenylcyclopropenone (DPC). The receptors originated from a woman in her 50s with alopecia areata. Some clones in this sample may be carry-over from other donors' samples.

This clonotype has a count of ten or more. V and J are TRBV6-5 and TRBJ2-1; the match to TRBD1 covers 7 bases. V was pared by 2 bases and J by 6 bases, with 7 bases of the junction left unmatched. The CDR3 covers 15 residues. Germline CDR1 reads MNHEY; CDR2 reads SVGAGI. DNA of the CDR3: TGTGCCAGCAGTTACGAGGGGGCGGCGGTCAATGAGCAGTTCTTC. As protein: CASSYEGAAVNEQFF.

This chain joins TRBV18 and TRBJ2-4, with 7 bases lining up with TRBD1. With V trimmed by 5 bases and J by 2 bases, 9 bases remained unmatched. The germline gives CDR1 KGHSH, CDR2 LQKENI. The CDR3 length is 16 residues. The CDR3 DNA sequence: TGTGCCAGCTCATCCCAGGGGGTGGCTCCCAAAAACATTCAGTACTTC. Translation gives CASSSQGVAPKNIQYF.

This clonotype was observed a few times. This chain connects TRBV27 to TRBJ2-1; the D gene is possibly TRBD1 (6 bases). CDR3 length: 13 residues. Germline V gene lookup returns CDR1 MNHEY and CDR2 SMNVEV (reference sequence). Trimming left V 5 bases short and J 9 bases short, with 14 bases between. CDR3 nucleotide sequence: TGTGCCAGCAGTAAAAACAGGGAACCTGAGCAGTTCTTC. Translated: CASSKNREPEQFF.

The genes are TRBV5-1 and TRBJ2-2; possible D gene TRBD2, 6 bases. The CDR3 has 14 residues. Per germline, CDR1 SGHRS and CDR2 YFSETQ. V lost 0 bases, J lost 6 bases, and 9 bases lay in between. The CDR3 DNA follows: TGCGCCAGCAGCTTGGTAGCGGCCGCCGGGGAGCTGTTTTTT. Amino acids: CASSLVAAAGELFF.

In its sample, this clonotype was seen many times. The V and J genes are TRBV7-3 and TRBJ2-3; D might be TRBD2 (5 bases). V was pared by 0 bases and J by 2 bases, with 18 bases between. The CDR3 is 18 amino acids. Germline V gene data show CDR1 as SGHTA and CDR2 as FQGTGA. The CDR3 reads CASSLTAGGGGFTDTQYF. The DNA of the CDR3 is TGTGCCAGCAGCTTAACGGCCGGTGGAGGCGGATTCACAGATACGCAGTATTTT. The whole variable domain, remainder taken from reference TRBV7-3 and TRBJ2-3, is GAGVSQTPSNKVTEKGKYVELRCDPISGHTALYWYRQSLGQGPEFLIYFQGTGAADDSGLPNDRFFAVRPEGSVSTLKIQRTERGDSAVYLCASSLTAGGGGFTDTQYFGPGTRLTVL.

This clonotype occurred a few times. This chain links TRBV7-6 with TRBJ2-2; possible D gene TRBD1, 7 bases. This CDR3 is 16 amino acids long. V lost 2 bases, J lost 5 bases, and 15 bases lay in between. Germline V CDR1 and CDR2: SGHVS, FNYEAQ. The CDR3, as DNA: TGTGCCAGCAGCTTACAGGGGGGACAAATAACCGGGGAGCTGTTTTTT. Amino acid sequence: CASSLQGGQITGELFF.

This clonotype has only a few counts. The chain carries TRBV7-9 and TRBJ1-2, with D uncertain. Trimming cost V 0 bases and J 0 bases, with 5 bases left between them. There are 14 residues in the CDR3. The germline gives CDR1 SEHNR, CDR2 FQNEAQ (reference sequence). The CDR3 DNA follows: TGTGCCAGCAGCTTAGCCGTAACTAACTATGGCTACACCTTC. Translation gives CASSLAVTNYGYTF.

This clonotype was counted ten times or more. The V call is TRBV3-1, the J call TRBJ1-5; D unresolved. In germline, CDR1 is LGHDT, CDR2 YNNKEL (reference sequence). V lost 4 bases to trimming and J lost 5 bases, with 9 bases between them. This CDR3 comprises 13 residues. The CDR3 spells CASSPGVDQPQHF. The CDR3 coding sequence is TGTGCCAGCAGCCCTGGGGTAGATCAGCCCCAGCATTTT.

This clonotype appeared many times. The chain has TRBV7-3 and TRBJ2-2; D uncertain. V dropped 1 base and J dropped 0 bases, with 9 bases sitting between them. Germline V lookup: CDR1 SGHTA, CDR2 FQGTGA. This CDR3 spans 16 amino acids. The CDR3 bases are TGTGCCAGCAGCTTAAACTATTTCGCGAACACCGGGGAGCTGTTTTTT. It specifies CASSLNYFANTGELFF.

This clonotype was seen a few times. This chain's CDR3 is CASSQSGVWQGYSPLHF. As DNA, the CDR3 is TGTGCCAGCAGCCAATCTGGAGTGTGGCAGGGATATTCACCCCTCCACTTT. This chain uses TRBV16 with TRBJ1-6; perhaps TRBD1 as D (5 bases). V lost 0 bases, J lost 8 bases, and 17 bases lay in between. Germline V gene sequence: CDR1 KGHSY, CDR2 FQNENV. This CDR3 has 17 amino acids.

The CDR3 DNA is TGTGCCAGCAGTTACGGGACGGAGAGCACAGATACGCAGTATTTT. It translates to CASSYGTESTDTQYF. The chain carries TRBV6-2 or TRBV6-3 and TRBJ2-3, with D possibly being TRBD1 or TRBD2 (5 bases each). CDR1 is MNHEY and CDR2 is SVGEGT in the germline V gene. V was cut by 2 bases and J by 0 bases, with 9 bases left in between. The CDR3 has 15 residues.

This clonotype occurred many times. The chain joins TRBV9 to TRBJ2-1, with D unresolved. The CDR3 is 15 amino acids. The ends were cut back, 0 bases at V and 7 bases at J, with 14 bases in the middle. Germline V gene sequence: CDR1 SGDLS, CDR2 YYNGEE. This CDR3 reads CASSVGSRLGNEQFF. CDR3 bases: TGTGCCAGCAGCGTAGGCTCCAGACTTGGGAATGAGCAGTTCTTC.

J is TRBJ2-3 and V is TRBV15; 10 bases line up with TRBD1. V gave up 1 base and J gave up 2 bases; unmatched junction bases: 6. CDR1 and CDR2 (germline): LNHNV, YYDKDF (reference sequence). The CDR3 consists of 17 residues. The CDR3, as DNA: TGTGCCACCAGCAGAGGGGGACAGGGGCTGAACACAGATACGCAGTATTTT. Encoded protein: CATSRGGQGLNTDTQYF.

This clonotype was detected ten times or more. The chain has TRBV29-1 and TRBJ1-1; D possibly corresponds to TRBD1 (6 bases). The germline V and J ends were trimmed by 1 base and 0 bases, with 15 bases remaining between them. Germline V gives CDR1 SQVTM, CDR2 ANQGSEA. This CDR3 comprises 16 residues. The CDR3 region is CSVEGGRQSMNTEAFF. CDR3 bases: TGCAGCGTTGAAGGGGGGCGACAGTCAATGAACACTGAAGCTTTCTTT.

Only a few counts were recorded for this clonotype. The J gene is TRBJ2-3, the V gene TRBV3-1, with TRBD2 identical over 8 bases. The CDR3 is 14 amino acids. Losses at the gene ends were 8 bases for V and 3 bases for J; bases not matched to a gene: 7. Germline CDR1 reads LGHDT; CDR2 reads YNNKEL (reference sequence). For the CDR3, the DNA is TGTGCCAGCTCGGTAGCGGGGATTACAGATACGCAGTATTTT. Translating gives CASSVAGITDTQYF.

The chain couples TRBV14 to TRBJ2-2; D perhaps matches TRBD2 (5 bases). Germline assignment: CDR1 SGHDN and CDR2 FVKESK. The CDR3 extends over 17 amino acids. V shed 2 bases and J shed 0 bases, with 13 bases lying between them. As DNA, the CDR3 is TGTGCCAGCAGCCAACATCTCGGACTGTCGAACACCGGGGAGCTGTTTTTT. This encodes CASSQHLGLSNTGELFF.

This clonotype was observed many times. The rearrangement uses TRBV14 and TRBJ2-7; possible D gene TRBD2, 5 bases. Germline lookup yields CDR1 SGHDN and CDR2 FVKESK. The CDR3 sequence is 13 residues long. Trimming took off 6 bases at V and 0 bases at J, with 9 bases between the two ends. The CDR3 DNA reads as TGTGCCAGCAGTCTTCGGGGCTCCTACGAGCAGTACTTC. Protein: CASSLRGSYEQYF.

This clonotype was observed a handful of times. V is TRBV7-3 and J is TRBJ2-2; the D is unclear. There are 16 residues in the CDR3. V lost 2 bases to trimming and J lost 2 bases, with 12 bases between them. Germline V gene data show CDR1 as SGHTA and CDR2 as FQGTGA. As DNA, the CDR3 is TGTGCCAGCAGCTTAGAATATCGAGTAAACACCGGGGAGCTGTTTTTT. Amino acid sequence: CASSLEYRVNTGELFF.

This clonotype was found many times. The gene calls are TRBV14 and TRBJ1-1; D call uncertain. Germline V lookup: CDR1 SGHDN, CDR2 FVKESK. The CDR3 sequence is 14 residues long. V lost 4 bases and J 2 bases, leaving 11 bases between the germline ends. CDR3 nucleotide sequence: TGTGCCAGCAGCCCCCGGCGGGTCAACACTGAAGCTTTCTTT. As protein: CASSPRRVNTEAFF.

This clonotype was counted many times. The V gene is TRBV30, the J gene TRBJ2-2; D perhaps matches TRBD1 (6 bases). The CDR3 loop spans 15 amino acids. Germline V gene sequence: CDR1 GTSNPN, CDR2 SVGIG (reference sequence). V lost 4 bases, J lost 2 bases, and 14 bases lay in between. The CDR3 region is CAWILGQTNTGELFF. CDR3 bases: TGTGCCTGGATATTAGGACAGACCAACACCGGGGAGCTGTTTTTT.

The chain recombines TRBV14 with TRBJ2-1, with D unclear. The germline CDR1 and CDR2 sequences are SGHDN and FVKESK. This CDR3 contains 16 residues. Trimming took 3 bases from V and 4 from J, leaving 16 bases between them. The CDR3, as DNA: TGTGCCAGCAGCCAGGTCGGTGGTGGGCAGTACAATGAGCAGTTCTTC. It codes for CASSQVGGGQYNEQFF. The full variable domain, with the rest looked up from reference TRBV14 and TRBJ2-1, is EAGVTQFPSHSVIEKGQTVTLRCDPISGHDNLYWYRRVMGKEIKFLLHFVKESKQDESGMPNNRFLAERTGGTYSTLKVQPAELEDSGVYFCASSQVGGGQYNEQFFGPGTRLTVL.

The sample holds many counts of this clonotype. V is TRBV7-9 and J is TRBJ2-2; D not certain. CDR3 length equals 13 residues. The germline V gene encodes CDR1 SEHNR and CDR2 FQNEAQ (reference sequence). Trimming shortened V by 4 bases and J by 5 bases, and 8 bases separated the two germline ends. The DNA for the CDR3 is TGTGCCAGCAGCTCGAACCCGACCGGGGAGCTGTTTTTT. Its translation: CASSSNPTGELFF.

This clonotype has ten or more counts. This sequence joins TRBV7-3 and TRBJ2-1, with TRBD2 matching over 7 bases. The germline V gene encodes CDR1 SGHTA and CDR2 FQGTGA. Trimming took 2 bases from V and 7 from J; bases not matched to a gene: 14. This CDR3 has 17 residues. In DNA form, the CDR3 reads TGTGCCAGCAGCTTATATCCTGCGGGAGCAGCCTGGAATGAGCAGTTCTTC. Amino acid sequence: CASSLYPAGAAWNEQFF.

The chain is built from TRBV5-6 and TRBJ1-6; D is uncertain. The CDR3 has 16 residues. From germline, CDR1 is SGHDT and CDR2 YYEEEE. The V end was cut by 1 base, the J end by 9 bases, with 17 bases between. CDR3 residues: CASSLFDGGPFSPLHF. The CDR3 DNA follows: TGTGCCAGCAGCTTGTTTGACGGCGGACCCTTTTCACCCCTCCACTTT.

This clonotype was recorded a few times. This chain links TRBV10-3 with TRBJ1-5; no reliable D call. V lost 0 bases and J lost 7, with 13 bases in between. Germline V gene lookup returns CDR1 ENHRY and CDR2 SYGVKD. The CDR3 runs 15 residues. CDR3 nucleotide sequence: TGTGCCATCAGTGAGTCTACGGATCAGTCCCAGCCCCAGCATTTT. Translated, it gives CAISESTDQSQPQHF.

Many counts were recorded for this clonotype. V gene TRBV27 combines with J gene TRBJ2-1; D perhaps matches TRBD2 (5 bases). This CDR3 is 13 amino acids long. Germline CDR1 and CDR2: MNHEY and SMNVEV (reference sequence). V was shortened by 8 bases and J by 2 bases, with 10 bases between the two germline ends. The CDR3 region is CASGTRTYNEQFF. The CDR3 DNA follows: TGTGCCAGCGGCACTAGGACCTACAATGAGCAGTTCTTC.

This clonotype was seen a handful of times. V gene TRBV19 combines with J gene TRBJ1-4, with 8 bases matching TRBD1. The CDR3 covers 14 residues. Trimming at V came to 7 bases and at J to 6 bases, leaving 7 bases not matched to a gene. Per germline, CDR1 LNHDA and CDR2 SQIVND (reference sequence). The chain's CDR3 is CASTSQGAHEKLFF. CDR3 DNA sequence: TGTGCCAGTACGTCGCAGGGGGCGCATGAAAAACTGTTTTTT.

This clonotype was counted a few times. The chain has TRBV5-5 and TRBJ2-7, with D perhaps assigned TRBD1 or TRBD2 (5 bases each). Germline CDR1 reads SGHKS; CDR2 reads YYEKEE (reference sequence). The CDR3 is made up of 13 amino acids. Trimming stripped 4 bases from V and 8 bases from J, with 16 bases between. The CDR3 spells CASSVGTVNKQYF. Written as DNA, the CDR3 is TGTGCCAGCAGCGTTGGGACGGTCAATAAGCAGTACTTC.

This chain joins TRBV4-3 and TRBJ2-7; TRBD2 matches 12 bases. Per the germline V gene, CDR1 is LGHNA and CDR2 is YSLEER. V gave up 0 bases and J gave up 0 bases; unmatched junction bases: 9. The CDR3 is made up of 19 amino acids. CDR3 DNA: TGCGCCAGCAGCCAAGACCTAGCGGGGGGGCTCCGGAGCTCCTACGAGCAGTACTTC. Translation gives CASSQDLAGGLRSSYEQYF.

This clonotype has a count of ten or more. The chain links TRBV28 to TRBJ1-4, with 7 bases identical to TRBD1. The CDR3 runs 14 residues. Losses at the gene ends were 6 bases for V and 8 bases for J; bases not matched to a gene: 9. Germline CDR1 MDHEN, CDR2 SYDVKM. The CDR3 is CASRPRQGREKLFF. For the CDR3, the DNA is TGTGCCAGCAGACCCCGACAGGGCAGGGAAAAACTGTTTTTT.